Given below is one T cell receptor beta chain in context. The antigen remains undetermined. The sample is drawn from a study of cytomegalovirus exposure and HLA in healthy donors. Notes on the study in general: Researchers counted around 170 TCR beta chains as cytomegalovirus-associated.

From germline, CDR1 is MDHEN and CDR2 SYDVKM. Trimming cost V 6 bases and J 6 bases, with 15 bases left between them. This CDR3 is built from 14 residues. Clones were sequenced by immunoSEQ multiplex PCR, and TCRdb holds only the in-frame ones, with some missing. The table includes 200,000 to 250,000 clones, around nine tenths detected once. This chain joins TRBV28 and TRBJ1-3; D is uncertain. The sequence derives from a woman between 18 and 30 years old in good health and CMV-seronegative. Material: PBMCs. The CDR3 sequence is CASSRTRWENTIYF. The CDR3 DNA follows: TGTGCCAGCAGCCGAACTAGGTGGGAAAACACCATATATTTT.